This paragraph covers one T cell receptor beta chain sequence. What antigen it recognizes has not been identified. Base qualities were left out, and no much larger clone turns up one base away. This sample was included in a study of stem cell transplantation in POMP-related autoinflammatory disease (dated by TCRdb to 2020 to 2022). For the study in its entirety: According to the study's hypothesis, the TRB repertoire gets skewed because defective thymoproteasomes impair MHC class I-dependent CD8+ T-cell differentiation and positive selection. Prior to transplant, the patients had skewing toward CD4+ naive T cells, low CD8+ T-cell proportions, and reduced T-cell cytokine secretion. After transplant, DNA chimerism analysis showed 100% donor engraftment of neutrophils and platelets through one year. To find out how POMP deficiency affects T-cell receptor beta repertoire diversity and CDR3 characteristics, high-throughput TRB sequencing was used.

The intended sense of this specimen's time point label: after hematopoietic stem cell transplant. PRAID featured prominent immunodeficiency alongside autoinflammation. T-cell subsets (conventional T cells, CD8+ T cells, regulatory T cells, T follicular helper cells) were sorted before TRB sequencing. Library creation used the immunoSEQ multiplex PCR assay. In the paper's pipeline: Shannon entropy, which accounts for clonal size distribution, was used to quantify repertoire diversity. The Gini-Simpson index (Simpson_1-D) was used to measure inequality of clonotype distribution. TCRdb carries this immuneACCESS record with in-frame sequences only. Its versions omit some clonotypes, under half of them owing to an unresolved V gene in the studies checked, with the rest unexplained. The V and J calls and clone size come from that table; D and trimming were worked out from the DNA. Across this sample there are over 60,000 clones, with about nine tenths seen only once. In total, the top ten clones hold around 0.72% of the sample.

The CDR3 measures 11 amino acids from cysteine to phenylalanine. The only DNA kept is the CDR3, 33 bases in frame from the first base. CDR1 and CDR2 are read off the germline V gene (reference sequence) as DFQATT and SNEGSKA. V loses 0 bases, J loses 8 bases, and the germline ends lie 7 bases apart. Study-level results and caveats: A restricted number of unique TRB V-J gene pairings was observed in PRAID patients. A trend toward lower TRB diversity and higher clonality was observed in PRAID patients across all analyzed T-cell subsets. The trend toward lower diversity and increased clonality in PRAID patients was statistically significant only for regulatory T cells.

The chain uses TRBV20-1 and TRBJ1-2, with the D gene too uncertain to name. The source is a human patient with POMP-related autoinflammation and immune dysregulation (PRAID). Following a transplant, a fraction of the T cells may be traceable to the graft donor. The sequencing here drew on CD4+ T cells from PBMCs, taken after stem cell transplantation. The CDR3 region has the sequence CSARDREGYTF. The nucleotide sequence is TGCAGTGCTAGAGATCGGGAAGGCTACACCTTC.